This TCR beta chain was observed in a study of type 1 regulatory T cells. Background on the study: T-allo10 is a Tr1-enriched, alloantigen-specific CD4 T cell product made in vitro. Study-wide results and caveats: Type 1 regulatory T cells had a more restricted TCR repertoire than non-type 1 regulatory T cells.

The germline V gene encodes CDR1 MGHRA and CDR2 YSYEKL. The CDR3 is 13 amino acids. V lost 4 bases and J 5 bases, leaving 9 bases between the germline ends. Regarding this clonotype: Antigen unknown.

TCRdb passed the reads through MiXCR, listing each CDR3 protein once. Counted here are about 65,000 distinct CDR3 sequences, 49% occurring once; the ten biggest clones make up more than 2%. Sequencing was carried out using cultured non-Tr1 T cells, either the whole culture or a sorted T cell fraction (not recorded which). V is TRBV4-1 and J is TRBJ1-5; D is ambiguous. The receptor was isolated from a human donor in good health. As DNA, the CDR3 is TGCGCCAGCAGCCCCGTACCCGATCAGCCCCAGCATTTT. Translation gives CASSPVPDQPQHF.